The rows below give T cell receptor beta chains drawn from one sample of a study of T cells after yellow fever vaccination. TCRdb itself ran the 5' RACE reads through MiXCR, one entry per CDR3 protein. Among a few hundred thousand distinct CDR3 sequences listed, roughly 6.1% were seen once. The sequencing used PBMCs, collected 5 days after the yellow fever booster vaccination. These receptors all come from a man younger than 40 who received the YFV17D yellow fever vaccine. CDR3s include the opening cysteine and the closing phenylalanine or tryptophan. D genes are given only for firm matches. Expanded clones get a size class; other rows say once, few or many, or leave the size out.

J gene: TRBJ1-2
D gene: -
clone size: many
V gene: TRBV30
CDR3 DNA: TGTGCCTGGAGTCTTAACAGGGCCTCGCTCTATGGCTACACCTTC
CDR3 protein: CAWSLNRASLYGYTF

J gene: TRBJ2-2
D gene: -
clone size: -
V gene: TRBV18
CDR3 DNA: TGTGCCAGCTCACCTAACGGGGAGCTGTTTTTT
CDR3 protein: CASSPNGELFF

J gene: TRBJ2-5
D gene: -
clone size: many
V gene: TRBV19
CDR3 DNA: TGTGCCAGTAGTACCTACGGAGAGACCCAGTACTTC
CDR3 protein: CASSTYGETQYF

J gene: TRBJ2-1
D gene: -
clone size: few
V gene: TRBV29-1
CDR3 DNA: TGCAGCGTTGGAGGGGGGGTTCACAATGAGCAGTTCTTC
CDR3 protein: CSVGGGVHNEQFF

J gene: TRBJ1-1
D gene: TRBD1
clone size: many
V gene: TRBV6-2/TRBV6-3
CDR3 DNA: TGTGCCAGCAGCCATTCACCCCAGGGACAGCTCATGAACACTGAAGCTTTCTTT
CDR3 protein: CASSHSPQGQLMNTEAFF

J gene: TRBJ2-3
D gene: TRBD1
clone size: -
V gene: TRBV5-1
CDR3 DNA: TGCGCCAGCAGCCCGGGACAGGGCGTGACAGATACGCAGTATTTT
CDR3 protein: CASSPGQGVTDTQYF

J gene: TRBJ1-5
D gene: -
clone size: few
V gene: TRBV19
CDR3 DNA: TGTGCCAGTAGCTCAGGGCCCCTTGCTTGGCCCCAGCATTTT
CDR3 protein: CASSSGPLAWPQHF

J gene: TRBJ2-1
D gene: TRBD2
clone size: few
V gene: TRBV29-1
CDR3 DNA: TGCAGCGTGGAAGCGGGACTAGCGAACAATGAGCAGTTCTTC
CDR3 protein: CSVEAGLANNEQFF

J gene: TRBJ2-7
D gene: TRBD1
clone size: many
V gene: TRBV20-1
CDR3 DNA: TGCAGTGCCACGACAGGGGGGGACGAGCAGTACTTC
CDR3 protein: CSATTGGDEQYF

J gene: TRBJ2-1
D gene: TRBD2
clone size: many
V gene: TRBV7-2
CDR3 DNA: TGTGCCAGCAGCTTTGTCGCGGGAGAGACCAATGAGCAGTTCTTC
CDR3 protein: CASSFVAGETNEQFF

J gene: TRBJ2-1
D gene: -
clone size: -
V gene: TRBV7-9
CDR3 DNA: TGTGCCAGCAGCTTGCTAGCGCCCGAGCGAGGTGAGCAGTTCTTC
CDR3 protein: CASSLLAPERGEQFF

J gene: TRBJ2-5
D gene: TRBD2
clone size: many
V gene: TRBV5-6
CDR3 DNA: TGTGCCAGCAGCAATAGCGGGAGGCTGCTCTCAGAGACCCAGTACTTC
CDR3 protein: CASSNSGRLLSETQYF

J gene: TRBJ2-7
D gene: TRBD2
clone size: few
V gene: TRBV19
CDR3 DNA: TGTGCCAGTAGTTCGGGACTAGCGGAAGTCTACGAGCAGTACTTC
CDR3 protein: CASSSGLAEVYEQYF

J gene: TRBJ1-5
D gene: -
clone size: -
V gene: TRBV2
CDR3 DNA: TGTGCCAGCAGAGACCGGTCGGGCAATCAGCCCCAGCATTTT
CDR3 protein: CASRDRSGNQPQHF

J gene: TRBJ2-7
D gene: -
clone size: many
V gene: TRBV15
CDR3 DNA: TGTGCCACCAGCAGAGATCCTTCGACTAACGAGCAGTACTTC
CDR3 protein: CATSRDPSTNEQYF

J gene: TRBJ2-3
D gene: -
clone size: few
V gene: TRBV6-6
CDR3 DNA: TGTGCCAGCACGGGGAGACTAACAGATACGCAGTATTTT
CDR3 protein: CASTGRLTDTQYF

J gene: TRBJ2-1
D gene: TRBD2
clone size: many
V gene: TRBV5-1
CDR3 DNA: TGCGCCAGCAGCCGAGGGACTAGTGAATACAATGAGCAGTTCTTC
CDR3 protein: CASSRGTSEYNEQFF

J gene: TRBJ1-2
D gene: TRBD1
clone size: few
V gene: TRBV7-2
CDR3 DNA: TGTGCCAGCAGCCGACAGGGGGCGCAACATAACTATGGCTACACCTTC
CDR3 protein: CASSRQGAQHNYGYTF

J gene: TRBJ2-1
D gene: -
clone size: few
V gene: TRBV30
CDR3 DNA: TGTGCCTGGGGGATTGGGCGAGGCTCCTACAATGAGCAGTTCTTC
CDR3 protein: CAWGIGRGSYNEQFF

J gene: TRBJ2-7
D gene: -
clone size: many
V gene: TRBV3-1
CDR3 DNA: TGTGCCAGCAGCCCCTCCCCCCTAGGGGAGCAGTACTTC
CDR3 protein: CASSPSPLGEQYF

J gene: TRBJ2-1
D gene: -
clone size: -
V gene: TRBV5-4
CDR3 DNA: TGTGCCAGCAGCAACACCGGGACCCTAGTGGCCAATGAGCAGTTCTTC
CDR3 protein: CASSNTGTLVANEQFF

J gene: TRBJ2-1
D gene: -
clone size: many
V gene: TRBV7-2
CDR3 DNA: TGTGCCAGCAGCTTAGAGACACCTGCCTACAATGAGCAGTTCTTC
CDR3 protein: CASSLETPAYNEQFF

J gene: TRBJ1-5
D gene: -
clone size: few
V gene: TRBV5-6
CDR3 DNA: TGTGCCAGCAGCTTGCCGGGCCAAGGGCCCCAGCATTTT
CDR3 protein: CASSLPGQGPQHF

J gene: TRBJ2-3
D gene: TRBD1
clone size: few
V gene: TRBV3-1
CDR3 DNA: TGTGCCAGCAGCCCCGGGACAGGGACCCCAGATACGCAGTATTTT
CDR3 protein: CASSPGTGTPDTQYF

J gene: TRBJ2-3
D gene: TRBD2
clone size: -
V gene: TRBV4-3
CDR3 DNA: TGCGCCAGCAGCCAAGATAGGCCTAGCGGGACGAGCACAGATACGCAGTATTTT
CDR3 protein: CASSQDRPSGTSTDTQYF

J gene: TRBJ2-1
D gene: TRBD2
clone size: many
V gene: TRBV19
CDR3 DNA: TGTGCCAGTAGTGTCGGACTAGCGGCTTCTGGTGAGCAGTTCTTC
CDR3 protein: CASSVGLAASGEQFF

J gene: TRBJ2-7
D gene: -
clone size: -
V gene: TRBV6-2/TRBV6-3
CDR3 DNA: TGTCTCAGGCCGGGACCAACTAAGCTTGACGACGAGCAGTACTTC
CDR3 protein: CLRPGPTKLDDEQYF

J gene: TRBJ2-7
D gene: -
clone size: -
V gene: TRBV6-2/TRBV6-3
CDR3 DNA: TGTGCCAGCAGTTACGGGGTCTACGAGCAGTACTTC
CDR3 protein: CASSYGVYEQYF

J gene: TRBJ2-7
D gene: TRBD2
clone size: few
V gene: TRBV20-1
CDR3 DNA: TGCAGTGCTAGTGGGAGGGCTCCCGTCTACGAGCAGTACTTC
CDR3 protein: CSASGRAPVYEQYF

J gene: TRBJ2-7
D gene: TRBD2
clone size: many
V gene: TRBV6-1
CDR3 DNA: TGTGCCAGCAGACTACGGTTGATGGCGGGAGGGCCTGAGCAGTACTTC
CDR3 protein: CASRLRLMAGGPEQYF

J gene: TRBJ2-7
D gene: -
clone size: few
V gene: TRBV7-8
CDR3 DNA: TGTGCCAGCAGCGGGAGGGGGACCCTCTACGAGCAGTACTTC
CDR3 protein: CASSGRGTLYEQYF

J gene: TRBJ2-1
D gene: -
clone size: many
V gene: TRBV29-1
CDR3 DNA: TGCAGCGTTGGGATGACGGTTGGGGGGCAGTTCTTC
CDR3 protein: CSVGMTVGGQFF

J gene: TRBJ2-7
D gene: -
clone size: few
V gene: TRBV20-1
CDR3 DNA: TGCAGTGCGCGCCTAGGAATAGCCTTCTACGAGCAGTACTTC
CDR3 protein: CSARLGIAFYEQYF

J gene: TRBJ1-2
D gene: -
clone size: many
V gene: TRBV19
CDR3 DNA: TGTGCCAGTACTTCAGGCTTTGGCTACACCTTC
CDR3 protein: CASTSGFGYTF

J gene: TRBJ2-3
D gene: -
clone size: few
V gene: TRBV20-1
CDR3 DNA: TGCAGTGCTAGCATGCTCCCCGGTACGCAGTATTTT
CDR3 protein: CSASMLPGTQYF

J gene: TRBJ2-1
D gene: -
clone size: few
V gene: TRBV12-5
CDR3 DNA: TGTGCTAGTGGTTTGGTAATCGGGGCCCCTCCCGGCTACAATGAGCAGTTCTTC
CDR3 protein: CASGLVIGAPPGYNEQFF

J gene: TRBJ2-1
D gene: TRBD2
clone size: few
V gene: TRBV5-6
CDR3 DNA: TGTGCCAGCAGCTTTCGGACTAGCGGGACAATTTTGGGGAATGAGCAGTTCTTC
CDR3 protein: CASSFRTSGTILGNEQFF

J gene: TRBJ1-4
D gene: -
clone size: many
V gene: TRBV12-3/TRBV12-4
CDR3 DNA: TGTGCCAGCAGTTTTTCCGGGTCGGAAAAACTGTTTTTT
CDR3 protein: CASSFSGSEKLFF

J gene: TRBJ1-5
D gene: -
clone size: many
V gene: TRBV14
CDR3 DNA: TGTGCCAGCAGCCAAGGGTCTCGGGAGCGGCCCCAGCATTTT
CDR3 protein: CASSQGSRERPQHF

J gene: TRBJ2-1
D gene: TRBD2
clone size: few
V gene: TRBV6-1
CDR3 DNA: TGTGCCAGCAGTCCCGAGAGGGGGACTAGCTTCTATGAGCAGTTCTTC
CDR3 protein: CASSPERGTSFYEQFF

J gene: TRBJ1-2
D gene: TRBD1
clone size: few
V gene: TRBV7-2
CDR3 DNA: TGTGCCAGCAGCAGACCGGGACAGCAATATGGCTACACCTTC
CDR3 protein: CASSRPGQQYGYTF

J gene: TRBJ1-1
D gene: -
clone size: -
V gene: TRBV18
CDR3 DNA: TGTGCCAGCTCACCCCTGGGGCGCGCTGAAGCTTTCTTT
CDR3 protein: CASSPLGRAEAFF

J gene: TRBJ2-1
D gene: -
clone size: few
V gene: TRBV6-2/TRBV6-3
CDR3 DNA: TGTGCCAGCAGTTACTCGGACTCGACCCCAAGCTCCTACAATGAGCAGTTCTTC
CDR3 protein: CASSYSDSTPSSYNEQFF

J gene: TRBJ2-6
D gene: TRBD2
clone size: few
V gene: TRBV20-1
CDR3 DNA: TGCAGTGCTAGAGAGGCGGGGGCTGGGGCCAACGTCCTGACTTTC
CDR3 protein: CSAREAGAGANVLTF

J gene: TRBJ2-3
D gene: -
clone size: many
V gene: TRBV30
CDR3 DNA: TGTGCCTGGAGTCTCCCGGGGACGGGTGGCACAGATACGCAGTATTTT
CDR3 protein: CAWSLPGTGGTDTQYF

J gene: TRBJ2-1
D gene: -
clone size: -
V gene: TRBV12-3/TRBV12-4
CDR3 DNA: TGTGCCAGCAGGGAAGGAGGCGGGATCTACAATGAGCAGTTCTTC
CDR3 protein: CASREGGGIYNEQFF

J gene: TRBJ1-2
D gene: TRBD1
clone size: many
V gene: TRBV5-6
CDR3 DNA: TGTGCCAGCAGCTTGGTGACAGGGGCCTTGGAGGGCTACACCTTC
CDR3 protein: CASSLVTGALEGYTF

J gene: TRBJ2-1
D gene: -
clone size: -
V gene: TRBV11-2
CDR3 DNA: TGTGCCAGCAGCTGGGGGGTAGCGGCGAATGAGCAGTTCTTC
CDR3 protein: CASSWGVAANEQFF

J gene: TRBJ2-2
D gene: -
clone size: many
V gene: TRBV4-3
CDR3 DNA: TGCGCCAGCAGCCAAGACCGGGGCCCCACCGGGGAGCTGTTTTTT
CDR3 protein: CASSQDRGPTGELFF

J gene: TRBJ2-6
D gene: -
clone size: -
V gene: TRBV5-8
CDR3 DNA: TGTGCCAGCAGCTTGGATGGGTTAAGCTCTGGGGCCAACGTCCTGACTTTC
CDR3 protein: CASSLDGLSSGANVLTF

J gene: TRBJ2-3
D gene: -
clone size: -
V gene: TRBV9
CDR3 DNA: TGTGCCAGCAGCGTAGGACACCCACTGGGGACAGATACGCAGTATTTT
CDR3 protein: CASSVGHPLGTDTQYF

J gene: TRBJ2-7
D gene: -
clone size: -
V gene: TRBV6-1
CDR3 DNA: TGTGCCAGCAGTATTTCCGGCCGAGGGGGTTACGAGCAGTACTTC
CDR3 protein: CASSISGRGGYEQYF

J gene: TRBJ2-3
D gene: -
clone size: many
V gene: TRBV24-1
CDR3 DNA: TGTGCCACCAGTGACGCGGTGATGGACAGTCCGGATACGCAGTATTTT
CDR3 protein: CATSDAVMDSPDTQYF

J gene: TRBJ2-5
D gene: -
clone size: few
V gene: TRBV3-1
CDR3 DNA: TGTGCCAGCAGCCTCCAGGGGGGGAGGACGGAGACCCAGTACTTC
CDR3 protein: CASSLQGGRTETQYF

J gene: TRBJ2-1
D gene: TRBD2
clone size: many
V gene: TRBV5-1
CDR3 DNA: TGCGCCAGCAGCTTGGCTAGCGGCGTCGGGGCAAATGAGCAGTTCTTC
CDR3 protein: CASSLASGVGANEQFF

J gene: TRBJ2-3
D gene: TRBD2
clone size: few
V gene: TRBV10-3
CDR3 DNA: TGTGCCATCAGTAGGGGACTAGCGGGTTCTAGCACAGATACGCAGTATTTT
CDR3 protein: CAISRGLAGSSTDTQYF

J gene: TRBJ2-1
D gene: -
clone size: many
V gene: TRBV7-3
CDR3 DNA: TGTGCCAGCAGCTTAGCTGACGCTGAGCAGTTCTTC
CDR3 protein: CASSLADAEQFF

J gene: TRBJ1-5
D gene: -
clone size: few
V gene: TRBV20-1
CDR3 DNA: TGCAGTGCTAGAGATCTCCGGGGGAGGAACCAGCCCCAGCATTTT
CDR3 protein: CSARDLRGRNQPQHF